This T cell receptor (beta chain) was sequenced during a study of OX40 agonist ivuxolimab in advanced cancers. Study-level background: An anti-OX40 (CD134) antibody with agonistic activity, ivuxolimab, was administered to patients.

Generated by immunoSEQ multiplex PCR, the TCRdb table keeps only in-frame clones and is missing some. The table lists roughly 90,000 clones, approximately 94% of them singletons. J lost 1 base, V lost 0 bases, and 3 bases had no gene match. Germline loops: CDR1 SGDLS, CDR2 YYNGEE. The CDR3 spans 15 residues. This TCR was sampled from an adult with an advanced solid tumor such as melanoma, head and neck, liver or kidney cancer. The chain has TRBV9 and TRBJ1-1; 7 bases match TRBD1. This material consisted of CD4+ or CD8+ T cells sorted from blood, taken in a trial of the OX40 agonist ivuxolimab. The CDR3 reads CASSVEGQQNTEAFF. In nucleotides, the CDR3 is TGTGCCAGCAGCGTAGAGGGACAGCAGAACACTGAAGCTTTCTTT.